Below are 20 T cell receptor beta chains sequenced from a single sample in a study of T cell changes during pregnancy in multiple sclerosis. Profiled with immunoSEQ multiplex PCR; TCRdb holds only in-frame clones, not every one. Among about 36,000 clones, 80% to 95% were seen once, and the ten largest hold more than 0.4%. The sample was CD4+ T cells from peripheral blood mononuclear cells, taken in the third trimester of pregnancy. The receptors here all came from a female donor in good health, enrolled as a control in a pregnancy study.

The gene calls are TRBV14 and TRBJ2-1; 8 bases line up with TRBD2. The CDR3 covers 15 residues. Looked up from germline, CDR1 is SGHDN and CDR2 is FVKESK. J gave up 9 bases and V 2 bases, and 9 bases lay outside the gene matches. The CDR3 loop is CASSQPAGAWAEQFF. The CDR3 bases are TGTGCCAGCAGCCAACCAGCGGGGGCCTGGGCTGAGCAGTTCTTC.

J is TRBJ1-2 and V is TRBV4-2, with D perhaps TRBD1 (5 bases). This CDR3 comprises 16 residues. V dropped 0 bases and J dropped 4 bases, with 15 bases sitting between them. Germline CDR1 reads LGHNA; CDR2 reads YNFKEQ. DNA of the CDR3: TGTGCCAGCAGCCAAGATCCGGCCAGGGCAGGCTATGGCTACACCTTC. This sequence encodes CASSQDPARAGYGYTF.

This chain joins TRBV12-5 and TRBJ2-3, with D possibly being TRBD2 (5 bases). The length of the CDR3 is 16 residues. The germline CDR1 and CDR2 sequences are LGHNT and FRNRAP. The V gene lost 5 bases and the J gene lost 3 bases, with 18 bases spanning the gap. As DNA, the CDR3 is TGTGCTAGTGGTATAGGACTCCTGGCCTTAACAGATACGCAGTATTTT. This sequence encodes CASGIGLLALTDTQYF.

The chain recombines TRBV6-1 with TRBJ1-1, with a tentative D call TRBD1 (5 bases). Deletions cut 6 bases from V and 8 bases from J, with 19 bases between. CDR3 length: 14 residues. Germline CDR1 and CDR2: MNHNS and SASEGT. The CDR3 loop reads CASSEIGVNREAFF. The CDR3 region has the DNA TGTGCCAGCAGCGAGATAGGGGTAAACAGGGAAGCTTTCTTT.

This sequence joins TRBV5-1 and TRBJ1-5; D is uncertain. This CDR3 spans 14 amino acids. V gave up 4 bases and J gave up 2 bases, with 10 bases separating them. Germline assignment: CDR1 SGHRS and CDR2 YFSETQ. CDR3 region: CASSPGSGNQPQHF. The CDR3 DNA reads as TGCGCCAGCAGCCCGGGGTCGGGCAATCAGCCCCAGCATTTT.

This chain uses TRBV5-1 with TRBJ1-6; 7 positions agree with TRBD1. With V trimmed by 4 bases and J by 5 bases, 9 bases remained unmatched. Germline CDR1 and CDR2: SGHRS and YFSETQ. The CDR3 sequence is 16 residues long. CDR3 in amino acids: CASSVNPQGDNSPLHF. Written as DNA, the CDR3 is TGCGCCAGCAGCGTAAATCCTCAGGGGGATAATTCACCCCTCCACTTT.

The chain links TRBV7-9 to TRBJ1-4, with D possibly matching TRBD1 (5 bases). Germline CDR1 reads SEHNR; CDR2 reads FQNEAQ (reference sequence). This CDR3 spans 14 amino acids. Trimming shortened V by 2 bases and J by 8 bases, and 12 bases separated the two germline ends. The CDR3 nucleotides are TGTGCCAGCAGCTTAACAGGAAGTGGAGAAAAACTGTTTTTT. This translates into CASSLTGSGEKLFF.

V usage is TRBV7-2 and J usage is TRBJ2-2, with D maybe TRBD1 (6 bases). The CDR3 sequence is 16 residues long. Germline V gene data show CDR1 as SGHTA and CDR2 as FQGNSA. The V end was cut by 3 bases, the J end by 3 bases, with 14 bases between. Here the CDR3 DNA reads TGTGCCAGCAGCTTTGGGGTGGGGACATACACCGGGGAGCTGTTTTTT. Encoded protein: CASSFGVGTYTGELFF.

The chain employs TRBV2 and TRBJ2-2, with D possibly being TRBD1 (6 bases). CDR1 SNHLY and CDR2 FYNNEI come from the germline V gene. The CDR3 loop spans 15 amino acids. Trimming pared 7 bases from V and 1 base from J, leaving 13 bases between. CDR3 residues: CASTLGHLNTGELFF. CDR3 DNA sequence: TGTGCCAGCACTCTGGGACACTTGAACACCGGGGAGCTGTTTTTT. Variable domain in full (rest from reference TRBV2 and TRBJ2-2): EPEVTQTPSHQVTQMGQEVILRCVPISNHLYFYWYRQILGQKVEFLVSFYNNEISEKSEIFDDQFSVERPDGSNFTLKIRSTKLEDSAMYFCASTLGHLNTGELFFGEGSRLTVL.

The V and J genes are TRBV5-1 and TRBJ2-7; 10 positions match TRBD1. Looked up from germline, CDR1 is SGHRS and CDR2 is YFSETQ. V shed 4 bases and J 6 bases; nucleotides not matched to a gene: 13. This CDR3 has 16 amino acids. The CDR3, as DNA: TGCGCCAGCAGCCGCACGATAAGACAGGGGGCGTCCGAGCAGTACTTC. It codes for CASSRTIRQGASEQYF.

This chain connects TRBV30 to TRBJ2-3; 7 bases fit TRBD2. The V gene end was trimmed by 3 bases and the J gene end by 0 bases; junction bases not matched to a gene: 3. Germline assignment: CDR1 GTSNPN and CDR2 SVGIG (reference sequence). The CDR3 loop spans 14 amino acids. The CDR3 is CAWRASGSTDTQYF. The CDR3, as DNA: TGTGCCTGGAGGGCTAGCGGAAGCACAGATACGCAGTATTTT.

The CDR3 nucleotides are TGTGCCAGTAGTATAGCGTTCAGGACAGCAATACATGGCTACACCTTC. Amino acid sequence: CASSIAFRTAIHGYTF. The V call is TRBV19, the J call TRBJ1-2; TRBD1 might be the D (6 bases). V was trimmed by 1 base and J by 6 bases, leaving 18 bases between them. The CDR3 loop spans 16 amino acids. Germline values: CDR1 LNHDA, CDR2 SQIVND (reference sequence).

This rearrangement joins TRBV27 to TRBJ1-5; 8 bases line up with TRBD1. CDR1 MNHEY and CDR2 SMNVEV come from the germline V gene (reference sequence). This CDR3 has 15 amino acids. Trimming cost V 5 bases and J 6 bases; bases outside gene matches: 9. The CDR3 loop reads CASSKTGAGRQPQHF. Written as DNA, the CDR3 is TGTGCCAGCAGTAAGACAGGGGCAGGTCGTCAGCCCCAGCATTTT.

This clone was recorded once. The CDR3 reads CASSLLAGKGPNYGYTF. The CDR3 coding sequence is TGTGCCAGCAGTTTATTGGCAGGGAAGGGCCCTAACTATGGCTACACCTTC. This chain uses TRBV27 with TRBJ1-2; a possible D gene is TRBD1 (5 bases). The CDR3 is made up of 17 amino acids. CDR1 and CDR2 (germline): MNHEY, SMNVEV (reference sequence). V shed 1 base and J shed 0 bases, with 15 bases lying between them.

The chain is built from TRBV2 and TRBJ2-7; the match to TRBD1 covers 7 bases. The J segment lost 1 base and the V segment lost 7 bases, leaving 4 bases of the junction unmatched. Per germline, CDR1 SNHLY and CDR2 FYNNEI. This CDR3 comprises 13 residues. CDR3 sequence: CASMGDRSYEQYF. CDR3 bases: TGTGCCAGCATGGGGGACAGATCCTACGAGCAGTACTTC.

V usage is TRBV19 and J usage is TRBJ1-6, with TRBD1 matching 9 bases. This CDR3 region has 15 residues. J was trimmed by 4 bases and V by 5 bases; bases with no gene match: 3. The germline V gene has CDR1 LNHDA and CDR2 SQIVND (reference sequence). In DNA, the CDR3 is TGTGCCAGTAGTGCCGACAGGGGGTATAATTCACCCCTCCACTTT. Its translation: CASSADRGYNSPLHF.

The V call is TRBV7-2, the J call TRBJ1-1; D call uncertain. CDR1 and CDR2 (germline): SGHTA, FQGNSA. V was cut by 4 bases and J by 0 bases, with 15 bases left in between. The length of the CDR3 is 16 residues. Here the CDR3 DNA reads TGTGCCAGCAGCTCACGACCATCGGGTCTGAACACTGAAGCTTTCTTT. Protein product: CASSSRPSGLNTEAFF.

The V gene is TRBV6-1, the J gene TRBJ2-7, with a weak D call TRBD1 (5 bases). Per the germline V gene, CDR1 is MNHNS and CDR2 is SASEGT. This CDR3 spans 12 amino acids. Trimming shortened V by 6 bases and J by 4 bases, and 10 bases separated the two germline ends. CDR3 nucleotide sequence: TGTGCCAGCAGCGCAAGGGGTTACGAGCAGTACTTC. It codes for CASSARGYEQYF.

The chain carries TRBV7-6 and TRBJ2-3, with D possibly TRBD2 on 6 matching bases. Germline CDR1 is SGHVS and CDR2 is FNYEAQ. The CDR3 sequence is 16 residues long. Trimming left V 11 bases short and J 2 bases short, with 23 bases between. The CDR3 DNA reads as TGTGCCGTTGGCGGGATACAAGCTCTGACCACAGATACGCAGTATTTT. It codes for CAVGGIQALTTDTQYF.

The chain recombines TRBV5-1 with TRBJ2-3, with 8 bases fitting TRBD2. Germline V gene lookup returns CDR1 SGHRS and CDR2 YFSETQ. This CDR3 is built from 15 residues. The V segment lost 5 bases and the J segment 1 base; nucleotides outside the gene matches: 6. The CDR3 bases are TGCGCCAGCAGAATGGCCGGGGGGGGCACAGATACGCAGTATTTT. Residues: CASRMAGGGTDTQYF. The full variable domain, its missing parts supplied by reference TRBV5-1 and TRBJ2-3, is KAGVTQTPRYLIKTRGQQVTLSCSPISGHRSVSWYQQTPGQGLQFLFEYFSETQRNKGNFPGRFSGRQFSNSRSEMNVSTLELGDSALYLCASRMAGGGTDTQYFGPGTRLTVL.